These 8 T cell receptor beta chains were sequenced from one sample in a study of CD8 T cells in Susac syndrome. Random hexamers were used to reverse transcribe an amount of about 0.45 to 1 ug RNA. TCRdb reanalysed the immunoSEQ multiplex PCR reads using MiXCR and keeps one entry per CDR3 protein. Among tens of thousands of distinct CDR3 sequences listed, approximately 94% were seen once. Sequenced: CD8+ T cells from PBMCs. These receptors all come from a human donor in good health.

On this clonotype itself: A read error may produce the germline difference seen at one junction end. The CDR3 bases are TGTGCTAGCAGCCCGGACAGGGCAGACAATGAGCAGTTCTTC. It is translated as CASSPDRADNEQFF. This chain joins TRBV7-7 and TRBJ2-1, with TRBD1 identical over 8 bases. Germline V CDR1 and CDR2: SSHAT, FNYEAQ (reference sequence). CDR3 size: 14 residues.

The rearrangement links TRBV4-3 to TRBJ1-2; 7 bases agree with TRBD1. Germline-derived CDR1 and CDR2 are LGHNA and YSLEER. This CDR3 contains 17 residues. After removal of 6 bases from V and 5 bases from J, the junction contained 18 bases not matched to a gene. The CDR3 nucleotides are TGCGCCAGCAGTAACAGGAGCCCCGACAGGGAAGGATATGGCTACACCTTC. It specifies CASSNRSPDREGYGYTF.

The rearrangement links TRBV29-1 to TRBJ2-7; 11 bases fit TRBD2. Germline V CDR1 and CDR2: SQVTM, ANQGSEA. The CDR3 has 14 residues. V was clipped by 2 bases and J by 6 bases; unmatched bases: 6. Here the CDR3 DNA reads TGCAGCGTTGAACGACTAGCGGGGTCTTGCGAGCAGTACTTC. This sequence encodes CSVERLAGSCEQYF.

V gene TRBV9 combines with J gene TRBJ2-2; 9 nucleotides align to TRBD1. Looked up from germline, CDR1 is SGDLS and CDR2 is YYNGEE. V shed 1 base, J shed 4 bases, and the junction held 8 bases outside the gene matches. This CDR3 is 17 amino acids long. The CDR3 nucleotides are TGTGCCAGCAGCGTAACGAGAGGACAGGGGACCACCGGGGAGCTGTTTTTT. Translation: CASSVTRGQGTTGELFF.

V usage is TRBV4-1 and J usage is TRBJ1-4; no definite D call. The CDR3 runs 12 residues. CDR1 is MGHRA, CDR2 YSYEKL, per germline. V lost 2 bases, J lost 4 bases, and 2 bases lay in between. Here the CDR3 DNA reads TGCGCCAGCAGCCAAAGTAATGAAAAACTGTTTTTT. This translates into CASSQSNEKLFF.

Only one count was recorded for this clonotype. The chain combines TRBV28 with TRBJ2-1, with 7 bases identical to TRBD1. V shed 6 bases, J shed 8 bases, and the junction held 10 bases outside the gene matches. Germline assignment: CDR1 MDHEN and CDR2 SYDVKM. The CDR3 has 14 amino acids. The CDR3 loop is CASRRLTGVDEQFF. In DNA form, the CDR3 reads TGTGCCAGCAGACGACTCACAGGGGTTGATGAGCAGTTCTTC.

The chain links TRBV20-1 to TRBJ1-1; D is perhaps TRBD1 (6 bases). This CDR3 spans 17 amino acids. From germline, CDR1 is DFQATT and CDR2 SNEGSKA (reference sequence). Trimming cost V 0 bases and J 1 base, with 18 bases left between them. Written as DNA, the CDR3 is TGCAGTGCTAGAGATGGGCTAGAGGGACACTGGAACACTGAAGCTTTCTTT. Its protein product is CSARDGLEGHWNTEAFF.

The DNA for the CDR3 is TGTGCCAGCAGTTTCCGCAGGGGAGGCTACGAGCAGTACTTC. Amino acids: CASSFRRGGYEQYF. This chain uses TRBV12-3 or TRBV12-4 with TRBJ2-7, with D possibly called TRBD1 or TRBD2 (6 bases each). CDR3 length: 14 residues. The V and J ends lost 3 bases and 3 bases respectively, with 12 bases between them.